These 22 T cell receptor beta chains came from one sample sequenced in a study of T cell changes during pregnancy in multiple sclerosis. Assay: immunoSEQ multiplex PCR; the TCRdb copy retains only in-frame clones and omits some. The repertoire has around 83,000 clones, about nine tenths of them found once; the top ten carry 0.45% to 0.55%. The material was CD4+ T cells from peripheral blood mononuclear cells, obtained in the second trimester of pregnancy. The receptors originated from a female donor with multiple sclerosis, enrolled in a pregnancy study.

The chain couples TRBV10-3 to TRBJ2-7; D is ambiguous. The CDR3 spans 12 residues. The V end was cut by 6 bases, the J end by 5 bases, with 11 bases between. Looked up from germline, CDR1 is ENHRY and CDR2 is SYGVKD. CDR3 sequence: CAIRAERHEQYF. As DNA, the CDR3 is TGTGCCATCAGGGCGGAGAGGCACGAGCAGTACTTC.

This chain connects TRBV11-1 to TRBJ2-3; the match to TRBD2 covers 10 bases. CDR1 and CDR2 from the germline V gene are SGHAT and FQDESV (reference sequence). V was clipped by 5 bases and J by 5 bases; unmatched bases: 10. This CDR3 spans 16 amino acids. CDR3: CASSLLAGVAGDTQYF. The CDR3 DNA reads as TGTGCCAGCAGCCTCCTAGCGGGAGTTGCTGGAGATACGCAGTATTTT.

J is TRBJ1-2 and V is TRBV18; D is uncertain. The CDR3 has 14 residues. The germline CDR1 and CDR2 sequences are KGHSH and LQKENI. Trimming took 3 bases from V and 4 from J, leaving 12 bases between them. The CDR3 protein is CASSPQVGSYGYTF. The CDR3 DNA reads TGTGCCAGCTCACCCCAGGTGGGTTCCTATGGCTACACCTTC.

V is TRBV18 and J is TRBJ1-2, with a weak D call TRBD1 (6 bases). Trimming stripped 1 base from V and 8 bases from J, with 11 bases between. The germline gives CDR1 KGHSH, CDR2 LQKENI. The CDR3 consists of 13 residues. In DNA form, the CDR3 reads TGTGCCAGCTCACCACTGGCAGGGGACGGCTACACCTTC. Translating it yields CASSPLAGDGYTF.

This chain links TRBV19 with TRBJ2-2, with TRBD1 matching over 8 bases. This CDR3 has 16 residues. Germline V gene lookup returns CDR1 LNHDA and CDR2 SQIVND (reference sequence). With 8 bases clipped from V and 2 bases from J, the junction kept 10 bases outside the gene matches. CDR3 amino acids: CASSLGQGANTGELFF. The CDR3 DNA sequence: TGTGCCAGTTCGCTCGGGCAGGGGGCAAACACCGGGGAGCTGTTTTTT.

The chain employs TRBV28 and TRBJ2-7, with 11 nucleotides matching TRBD2. The CDR3 covers 15 residues. Germline assignment: CDR1 MDHEN and CDR2 SYDVKM. J was trimmed by 4 bases and V by 0 bases; bases with no gene match: 2. In nucleotides, the CDR3 is TGTGCCAGCAGTTTATGGACTAGCGGGAAGTACGAGCAGTACTTC. Its translation is CASSLWTSGKYEQYF.

This clone has only one observation. The V and J genes are TRBV4-1 and TRBJ1-4; weak D call: TRBD1 (5 bases). This CDR3 region has 16 residues. From germline, CDR1 is MGHRA and CDR2 YSYEKL. The germline V and J ends were trimmed by 0 bases and 0 bases, with 8 bases remaining between them. CDR3 bases: TGCGCCAGCAGCCAAGATTGGGGCGCAACTAATGAAAAACTGTTTTTT. It yields the protein CASSQDWGATNEKLFF.

The chain uses TRBV6-6 and TRBJ1-5; no clear D. V lost 7 bases, J lost 1 base, and 8 bases lay in between. This CDR3 contains 13 residues. Germline lookup yields CDR1 MNHNY and CDR2 SVGAGI (reference sequence). The CDR3 region is CASIPSSNQPQHF. Here the CDR3 DNA reads TGTGCCAGCATCCCATCAAGCAATCAGCCCCAGCATTTT.

The V call is TRBV14, the J call TRBJ2-1, with TRBD2 matching over 12 bases. The CDR3 runs to 16 residues. Trimming took 4 bases from V and 10 from J; bases not matched to a gene: 11. Germline CDR1 is SGHDN and CDR2 is FVKESK. The CDR3 here is CASSPPSSGRALEQFF. In nucleotides, the CDR3 is TGTGCCAGCAGCCCCCCCTCTAGCGGGAGGGCATTAGAGCAGTTCTTC.

The chain is built from TRBV14 and TRBJ1-3; D is possibly TRBD1 (5 bases). Between the trimmed V and J ends, which lost 4 bases and 0 bases, there was a span of 7 bases. CDR3 length: 14 amino acids. CDR1 is SGHDN and CDR2 is FVKESK in the germline V gene. This CDR3 is CASSRDSSGNTIYF. The DNA of the CDR3 is TGTGCCAGCAGCCGCGACAGCTCTGGAAACACCATATATTTT.

The V call is TRBV10-3, the J call TRBJ2-1; D perhaps matches TRBD1 (5 bases). Germline V lookup: CDR1 ENHRY, CDR2 SYGVKD. Trimming took off 4 bases at V and 6 bases at J, with 16 bases between the two ends. CDR3 length: 15 amino acids. This chain's CDR3 is CAISGGLGQGNEQFF. For the CDR3, the DNA is TGTGCCATCAGTGGGGGCCTGGGCCAGGGCAATGAGCAGTTCTTC.

This rearrangement joins TRBV7-2 to TRBJ2-3, with unresolved D. The CDR3 has 14 amino acids. Trimming took 1 base from V and 3 from J, leaving 8 bases between them. Germline values: CDR1 SGHTA, CDR2 FQGNSA. Here the CDR3 DNA reads TGTGCCAGCAGCTTAGGACCGGGTACAGATACGCAGTATTTT. It is translated as CASSLGPGTDTQYF.

This sequence joins TRBV5-8 and TRBJ2-5, with D perhaps matching TRBD1 (6 bases). Per the germline V gene, CDR1 is SGHTS and CDR2 is YDEGEE. The CDR3 is 14 amino acids. The V and J ends lost 1 base and 1 base respectively, with 8 bases between them. The CDR3 DNA reads as TGTGCCAGCAGCTTGAGACAGGTCCAAGAGACCCAGTACTTC. As protein: CASSLRQVQETQYF.

The count of this clone is one. The rearrangement links TRBV11-2 to TRBJ2-7, with D possibly being TRBD2 (6 bases). Trimming left V 5 bases short and J 6 bases short, with 14 bases between. Germline-derived CDR1 and CDR2 are SGHAT and FQNNGV. This CDR3 contains 13 residues. CDR3 amino acids: CASSPTSQSEQYF. Here the CDR3 DNA reads TGTGCCAGCAGCCCGACTAGTCAAAGCGAGCAGTACTTC. The full variable domain, its missing parts supplied by reference TRBV11-2 and TRBJ2-7, is EAGVAQSPRYKIIEKRQSVAFWCNPISGHATLYWYQQILGQGPKLLIQFQNNGVVDDSQLPKDRFSAERLKGVDSTLKIQPAKLEDSAVYLCASSPTSQSEQYFGPGTRLTVT.

The J gene is TRBJ1-1, the V gene TRBV4-1; maybe TRBD1 (6 bases). The germline V and J ends were trimmed by 2 bases and 2 bases, with 12 bases remaining between them. Germline CDR1 reads MGHRA; CDR2 reads YSYEKL. The CDR3 contains 15 residues. The CDR3 is CASSQPDRLNTEAFF. The CDR3 bases are TGCGCCAGCAGCCAACCCGACAGGTTAAACACTGAAGCTTTCTTT.

The V gene is TRBV7-3, the J gene TRBJ2-6; TRBD1 aligns across 9 bases. The V gene's germline CDR1 is SGHTA and CDR2 FQGTGA. The CDR3 covers 16 residues. V shed 4 bases, J shed 4 bases, and the junction held 5 bases outside the gene matches. CDR3 sequence (DNA): TGTGCCAGCAGCTCACAGGGGGCGGCCGGGGCCAACGTCCTGACTTTC. This codes for CASSSQGAAGANVLTF.

The chain couples TRBV28 to TRBJ1-2, with D maybe TRBD1 (5 bases). CDR3 length: 14 residues. V lost 11 bases and J lost 3, with 19 bases in between. Germline V gives CDR1 MDHEN, CDR2 SYDVKM. The CDR3 sequence: CASSAGREYYGYTF. The CDR3 nucleotides are TGTGCCTCCTCCGCCGGCAGGGAATACTATGGCTACACCTTC.

This chain uses TRBV6-1 with TRBJ1-2; TRBD1 agrees at 10 bases. V lost 6 bases and J lost 4; bases outside the gene matches: 5. The CDR3 has 14 residues. CDR1 is MNHNS and CDR2 is SASEGT in the germline V gene. In DNA form, the CDR3 reads TGTGCCAGCAGGCTGACAGGGGGCGGCTATGGCTACACCTTC. This translates into CASRLTGGGYGYTF.

A single count supports this clone. J is TRBJ2-5 and V is TRBV6-1, with no clear D. The CDR3 consists of 13 residues. Germline CDR1 MNHNS, CDR2 SASEGT. Trimming shortened V by 4 bases and J by 1 base, and 7 bases separated the two germline ends. CDR3 bases: TGTGCCAGCAGTGTCCGAGTCCAAGAGACCCAGTACTTC. Protein product: CASSVRVQETQYF.

J is TRBJ2-1 and V is TRBV5-1, with 12 positions matching TRBD2. The V and J ends lost 3 bases and 4 bases, in that order; junction bases with no gene match: 5. The CDR3 contains 16 residues. Germline assignment: CDR1 SGHRS and CDR2 YFSETQ. This chain's CDR3 is CASSSDGLAGYNEQFF. In DNA form, the CDR3 reads TGCGCCAGCAGCTCCGACGGACTAGCGGGATACAATGAGCAGTTCTTC.

V gene TRBV10-3 combines with J gene TRBJ1-1; TRBD1 matches at 9 bases. Unmatched junction bases numbered 3, after V lost 4 bases and J lost 3 bases. CDR3 size: 14 residues. Germline V gene data show CDR1 as ENHRY and CDR2 as SYGVKD. The DNA of the CDR3 is TGTGCCATCAGTGGAAGACAGGGGGACACTGAAGCTTTCTTT. This sequence encodes CAISGRQGDTEAFF.

CDR3 amino acids: CASITTKTDRGAFF. The CDR3 nucleotides are TGTGCCAGCATTACCACTAAAACGGACCGCGGGGCTTTCTTT. V and J are TRBV28 and TRBJ1-1; no clear D. This CDR3 has 14 amino acids. CDR1 MDHEN and CDR2 SYDVKM come from the germline V gene. Trimming stripped 7 bases from V and 11 bases from J, with 23 bases between.